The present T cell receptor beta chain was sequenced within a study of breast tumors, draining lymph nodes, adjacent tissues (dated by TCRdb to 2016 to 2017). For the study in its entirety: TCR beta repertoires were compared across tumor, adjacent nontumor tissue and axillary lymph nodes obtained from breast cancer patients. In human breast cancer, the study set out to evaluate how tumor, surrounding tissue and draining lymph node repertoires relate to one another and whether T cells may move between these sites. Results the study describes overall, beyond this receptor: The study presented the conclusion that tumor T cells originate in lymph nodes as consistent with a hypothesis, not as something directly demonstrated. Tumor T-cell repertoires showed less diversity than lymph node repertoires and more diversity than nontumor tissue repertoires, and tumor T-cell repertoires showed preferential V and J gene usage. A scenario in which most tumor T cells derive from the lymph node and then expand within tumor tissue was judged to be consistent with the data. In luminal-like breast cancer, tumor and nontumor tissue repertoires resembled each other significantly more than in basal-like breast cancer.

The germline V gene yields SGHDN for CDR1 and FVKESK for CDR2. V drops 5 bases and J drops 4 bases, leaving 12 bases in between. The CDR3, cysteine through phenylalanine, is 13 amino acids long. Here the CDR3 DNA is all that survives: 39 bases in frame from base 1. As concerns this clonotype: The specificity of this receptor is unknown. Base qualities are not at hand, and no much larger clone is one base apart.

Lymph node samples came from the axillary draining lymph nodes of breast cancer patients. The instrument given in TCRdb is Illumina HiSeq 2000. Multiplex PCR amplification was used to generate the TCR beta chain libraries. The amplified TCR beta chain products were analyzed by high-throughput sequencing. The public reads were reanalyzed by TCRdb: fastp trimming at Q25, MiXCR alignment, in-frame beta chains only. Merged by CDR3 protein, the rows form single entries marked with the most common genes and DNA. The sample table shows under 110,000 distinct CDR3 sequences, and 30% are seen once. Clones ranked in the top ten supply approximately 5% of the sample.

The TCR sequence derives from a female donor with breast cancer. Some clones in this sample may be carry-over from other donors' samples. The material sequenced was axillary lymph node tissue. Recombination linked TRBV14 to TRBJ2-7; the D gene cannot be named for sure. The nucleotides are TGTGCCAGCAGCTCCCCGAGACTGTACGAGCAGTACTTC. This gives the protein CASSSPRLYEQYF.